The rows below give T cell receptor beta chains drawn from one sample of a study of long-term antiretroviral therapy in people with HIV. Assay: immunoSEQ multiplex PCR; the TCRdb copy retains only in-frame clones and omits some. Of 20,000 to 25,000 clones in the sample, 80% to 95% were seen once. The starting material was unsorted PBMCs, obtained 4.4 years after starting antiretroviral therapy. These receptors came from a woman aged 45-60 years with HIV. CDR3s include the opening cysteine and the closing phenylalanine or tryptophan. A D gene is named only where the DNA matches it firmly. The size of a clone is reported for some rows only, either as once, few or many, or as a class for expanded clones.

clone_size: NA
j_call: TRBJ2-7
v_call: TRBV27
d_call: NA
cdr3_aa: CASSLSNLIYEQYF
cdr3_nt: TGTGCCAGCAGTTTATCGAATTTGATCTACGAGCAGTACTTC

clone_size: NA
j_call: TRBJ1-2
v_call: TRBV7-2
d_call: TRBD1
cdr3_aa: CASGTGAYGYTF
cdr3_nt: TGTGCCAGCGGGACAGGGGCTTATGGCTACACCTTC

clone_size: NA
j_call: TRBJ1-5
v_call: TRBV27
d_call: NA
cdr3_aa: CASSSSGANQPQHF
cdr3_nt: TGTGCCAGCAGTTCCTCGGGAGCTAATCAGCCCCAGCATTTT

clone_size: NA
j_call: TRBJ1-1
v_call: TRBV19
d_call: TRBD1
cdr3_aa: CASSMTGQGAGTEAFF
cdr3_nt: TGTGCCAGTAGTATGACTGGACAGGGGGCGGGTACTGAAGCTTTCTTT

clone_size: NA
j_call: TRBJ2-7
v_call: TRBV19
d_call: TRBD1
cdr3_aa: CASSRPQTGSGAEQYF
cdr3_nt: TGTGCCAGTAGCCGACCCCAGACAGGGTCAGGGGCCGAGCAGTACTTC

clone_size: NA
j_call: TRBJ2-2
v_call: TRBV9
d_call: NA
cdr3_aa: CASSVEWAGRAGELFF
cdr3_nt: TGTGCCAGCAGCGTAGAGTGGGCGGGTCGGGCCGGGGAGCTGTTTTTT

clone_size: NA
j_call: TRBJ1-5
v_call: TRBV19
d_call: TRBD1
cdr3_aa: CASSLDRGLYSNQPQHF
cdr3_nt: TGTGCCAGTAGCCTCGACAGGGGGCTGTATAGCAATCAGCCCCAGCATTTT

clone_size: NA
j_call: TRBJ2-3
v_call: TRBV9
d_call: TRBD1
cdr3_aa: CASSPRYRGDTQYF
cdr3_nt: TGTGCCAGCAGCCCCCGGTACAGGGGAGATACGCAGTATTTT

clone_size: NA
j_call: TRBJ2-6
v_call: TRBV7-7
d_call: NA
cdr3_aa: CASRNSGANVLTF
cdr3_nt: TGTGCTAGTAGGAACTCTGGGGCCAACGTCCTGACTTTC

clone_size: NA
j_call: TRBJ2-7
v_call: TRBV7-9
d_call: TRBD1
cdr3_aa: CASSSRDSYEQYF
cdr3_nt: TGTGCCAGCAGCTCCCGGGACAGCTACGAGCAGTACTTC

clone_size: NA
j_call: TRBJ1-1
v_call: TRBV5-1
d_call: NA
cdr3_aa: CASSSGRMNTEAFF
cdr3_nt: TGCGCCAGCAGCTCGGGACGGATGAACACTGAAGCTTTCTTT

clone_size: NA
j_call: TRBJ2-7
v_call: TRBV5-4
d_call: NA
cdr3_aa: CASSPGQNDFYEQYF
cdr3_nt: TGTGCCAGCAGCCCCGGACAGAACGACTTCTACGAGCAGTACTTC

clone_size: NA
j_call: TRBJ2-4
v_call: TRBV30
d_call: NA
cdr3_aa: CAWSGDENIQYF
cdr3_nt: TGTGCCTGGAGTGGGGACGAAAACATTCAGTACTTC

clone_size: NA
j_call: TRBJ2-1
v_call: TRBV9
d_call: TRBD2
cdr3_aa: CASSSRRLAENNEQFF
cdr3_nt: TGTGCCAGCAGCTCCAGGAGACTAGCGGAGAACAATGAGCAGTTCTTC

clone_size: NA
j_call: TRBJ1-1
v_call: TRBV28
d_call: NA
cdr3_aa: CASTGGLAMEAFF
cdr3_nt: TGTGCCAGCACCGGGGGTTTGGCTATGGAAGCTTTCTTT

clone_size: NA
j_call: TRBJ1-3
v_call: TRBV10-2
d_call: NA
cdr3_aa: CASSIQARNTIYF
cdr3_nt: TGCGCCAGCAGCATACAGGCTAGAAACACCATATATTTT

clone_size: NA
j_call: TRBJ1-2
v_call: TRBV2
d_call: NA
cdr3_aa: CASSDLYGYTF
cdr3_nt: TGTGCCAGCAGTGACCTTTATGGCTACACCTTC

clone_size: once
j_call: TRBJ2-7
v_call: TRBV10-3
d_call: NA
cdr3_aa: CAISESALAYEQYF
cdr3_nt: TGTGCCATCAGTGAATCGGCCCTTGCCTACGAGCAGTACTTC

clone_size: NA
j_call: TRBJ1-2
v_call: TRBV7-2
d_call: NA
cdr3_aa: CASSLVERAVNVF
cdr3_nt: TGTGCCAGCAGCTTGGTTGAAAGGGCTGTAAACGTCTTC

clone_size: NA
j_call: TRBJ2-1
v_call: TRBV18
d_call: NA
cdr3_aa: CASSPPPGAPPDEQFF
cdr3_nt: TGTGCCAGCTCACCACCTCCGGGGGCCCCCCCGGATGAGCAGTTCTTC

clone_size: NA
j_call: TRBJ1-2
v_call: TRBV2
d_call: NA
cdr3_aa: CASSVRPQVADGYTF
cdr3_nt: TGTGCCAGCAGTGTTCGCCCTCAGGTGGCGGATGGCTACACCTTC

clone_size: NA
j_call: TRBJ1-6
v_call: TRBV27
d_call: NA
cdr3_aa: CASSLNPHGTVNSPLHF
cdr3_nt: TGTGCCAGCAGTTTAAACCCCCATGGCACGGTCAATTCACCCCTCCACTTT